The source of this TCR beta chain is a study of patients and donors after allogeneic stem cell transplantation. TCRdb re-called the RT-PCR reads with MiXCR, one entry per CDR3 protein. The sample lists about 400,000 distinct CDR3 sequences, about a sixth occurring once. The V gene lost 3 bases and the J gene lost 3 bases, with 15 bases spanning the gap. In germline, CDR1 is LGHNA, CDR2 YSLEER. This CDR3 comprises 17 residues. Specimen: blood, either unsorted or a sorted T cell fraction (not recorded which). The receptor was isolated from a human donor who was either an allogeneic HSCT recipient or a stem cell or donor lymphocyte infusion donor (not recorded which). It is not recorded whose cells these are; they may come from a transplant donor. The rearrangement joins TRBV4-3 to TRBJ2-6, with D perhaps being TRBD1 or TRBD2 (6 bases each). In nucleotides, the CDR3 is TGCGCCAGCAGCCAGGGGACCAGGGGAGGTGGGGCCAACGTCCTGACTTTC. This translates into CASSQGTRGGGANVLTF.